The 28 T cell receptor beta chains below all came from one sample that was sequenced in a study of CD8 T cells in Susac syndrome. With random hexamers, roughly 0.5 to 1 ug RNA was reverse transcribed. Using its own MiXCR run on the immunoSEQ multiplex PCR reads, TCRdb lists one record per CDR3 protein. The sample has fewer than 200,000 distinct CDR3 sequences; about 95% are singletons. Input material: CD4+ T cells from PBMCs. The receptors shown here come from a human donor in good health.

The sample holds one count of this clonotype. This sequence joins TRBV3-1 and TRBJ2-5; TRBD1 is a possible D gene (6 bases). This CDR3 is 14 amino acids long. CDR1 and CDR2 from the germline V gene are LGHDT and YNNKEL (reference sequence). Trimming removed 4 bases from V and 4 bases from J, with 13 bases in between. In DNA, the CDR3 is TGTGCCAGCAGCCCGGCCACAGGGTTAGAGACCCAGTACTTC. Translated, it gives CASSPATGLETQYF.

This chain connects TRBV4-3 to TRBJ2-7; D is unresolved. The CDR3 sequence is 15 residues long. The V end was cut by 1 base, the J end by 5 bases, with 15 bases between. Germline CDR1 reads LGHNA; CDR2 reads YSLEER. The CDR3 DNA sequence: TGCGCCAGCAGCCAAGCAGGCGGTTTCGGTCACGAGCAGTACTTC. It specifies CASSQAGGFGHEQYF.

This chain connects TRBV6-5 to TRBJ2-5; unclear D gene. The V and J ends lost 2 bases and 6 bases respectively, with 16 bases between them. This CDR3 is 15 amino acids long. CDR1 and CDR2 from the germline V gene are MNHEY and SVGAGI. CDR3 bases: TGTGCCAGCAGTTACCAGGATTCTCCCTGGCAGACCCAGTACTTC. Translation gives CASSYQDSPWQTQYF.

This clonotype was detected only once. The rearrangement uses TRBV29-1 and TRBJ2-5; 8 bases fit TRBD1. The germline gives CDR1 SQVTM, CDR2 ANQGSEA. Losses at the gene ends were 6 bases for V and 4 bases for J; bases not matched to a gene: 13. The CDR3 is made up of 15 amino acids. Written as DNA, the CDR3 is TGCAGCGTGGCGCAGGGGGCGTTTCAAGGAGAGACCCAGTACTTC. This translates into CSVAQGAFQGETQYF.

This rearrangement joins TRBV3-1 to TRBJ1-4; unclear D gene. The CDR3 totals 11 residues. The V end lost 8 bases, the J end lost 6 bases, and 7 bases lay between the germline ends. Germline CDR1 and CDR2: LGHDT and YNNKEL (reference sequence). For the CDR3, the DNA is TGTGCCAGCCGTGGGTATGAAAAACTGTTTTTT. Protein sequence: CASRGYEKLFF.

The CDR3 here is CSASPLGYEQYF. The CDR3 DNA reads TGCAGTGCTAGCCCCCTGGGATACGAGCAGTACTTC. V is TRBV20-1 and J is TRBJ2-7; no reliable D call. The CDR3 is 12 amino acids. V shed 3 bases and J shed 4 bases, with 10 bases lying between them. In germline, CDR1 is DFQATT, CDR2 SNEGSKA (reference sequence).

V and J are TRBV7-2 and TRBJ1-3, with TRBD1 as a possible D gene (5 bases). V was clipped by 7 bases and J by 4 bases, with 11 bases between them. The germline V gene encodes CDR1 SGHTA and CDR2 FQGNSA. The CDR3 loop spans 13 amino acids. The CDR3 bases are TGTGCCAGCACCTGGGGCCGAGGAAACACCATATATTTT. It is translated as CASTWGRGNTIYF.

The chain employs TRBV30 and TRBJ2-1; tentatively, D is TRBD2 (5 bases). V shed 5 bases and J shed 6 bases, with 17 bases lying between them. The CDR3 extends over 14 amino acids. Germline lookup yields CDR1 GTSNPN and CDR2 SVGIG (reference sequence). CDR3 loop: CAWDDTRRGNEQFF. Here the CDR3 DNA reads TGTGCCTGGGATGACACCCGTCGGGGCAATGAGCAGTTCTTC.

Here the CDR3 reads CASSLSSEQFF. DNA for the CDR3: TGTGCCAGCTCACTCTCGAGTGAGCAGTTCTTC. This sequence joins TRBV18 and TRBJ2-1; D unresolved. CDR3 length equals 11 residues. Germline CDR1 is KGHSH and CDR2 is LQKENI. V lost 4 bases to trimming and J lost 9 bases, with 7 bases between them.

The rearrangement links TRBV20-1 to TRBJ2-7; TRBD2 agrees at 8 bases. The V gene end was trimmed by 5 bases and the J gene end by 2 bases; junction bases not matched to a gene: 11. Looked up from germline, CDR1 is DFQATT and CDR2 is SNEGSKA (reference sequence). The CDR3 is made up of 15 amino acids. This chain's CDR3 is CSAPSTSEKPYEQYF. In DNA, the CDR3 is TGCAGTGCTCCGTCGACTAGCGAAAAACCCTACGAGCAGTACTTC.

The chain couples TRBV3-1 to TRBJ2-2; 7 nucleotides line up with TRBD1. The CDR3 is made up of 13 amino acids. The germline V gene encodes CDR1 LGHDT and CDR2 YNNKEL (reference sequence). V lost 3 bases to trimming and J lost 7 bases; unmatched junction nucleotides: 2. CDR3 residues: CASSHNRGGELFF. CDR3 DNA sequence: TGTGCCAGCAGCCATAACAGGGGCGGGGAGCTGTTTTTT.

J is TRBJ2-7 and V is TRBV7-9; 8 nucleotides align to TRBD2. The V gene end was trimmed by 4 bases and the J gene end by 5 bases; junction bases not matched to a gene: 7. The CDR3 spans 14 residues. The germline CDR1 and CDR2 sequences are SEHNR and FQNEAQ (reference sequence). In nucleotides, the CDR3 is TGTGCCAGCAGCTGGGCCGGGACTAGTAACGAGCAGTACTTC. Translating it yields CASSWAGTSNEQYF.

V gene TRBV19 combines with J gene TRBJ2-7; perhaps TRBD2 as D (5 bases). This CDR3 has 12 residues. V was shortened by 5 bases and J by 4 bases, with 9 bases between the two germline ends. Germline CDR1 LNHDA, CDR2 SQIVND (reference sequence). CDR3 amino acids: CASSHGLYEQYF. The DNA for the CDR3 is TGTGCCAGTAGTCACGGACTGTACGAGCAGTACTTC.

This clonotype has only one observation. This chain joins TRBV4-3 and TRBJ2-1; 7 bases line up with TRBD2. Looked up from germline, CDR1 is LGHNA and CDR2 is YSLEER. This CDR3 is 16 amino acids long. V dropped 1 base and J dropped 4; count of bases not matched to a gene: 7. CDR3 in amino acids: CASSQAGLADYNEQFF. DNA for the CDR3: TGCGCCAGCAGCCAAGCGGGCCTAGCGGATTACAATGAGCAGTTCTTC.

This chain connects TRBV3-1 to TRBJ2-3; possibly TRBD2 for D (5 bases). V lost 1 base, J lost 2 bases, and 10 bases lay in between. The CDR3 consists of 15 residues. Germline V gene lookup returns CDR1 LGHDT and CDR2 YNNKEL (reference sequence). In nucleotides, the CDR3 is TGTGCCAGCAGCCAAGGAGGGAGCTACACAGATACGCAGTATTTT. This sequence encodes CASSQGGSYTDTQYF.

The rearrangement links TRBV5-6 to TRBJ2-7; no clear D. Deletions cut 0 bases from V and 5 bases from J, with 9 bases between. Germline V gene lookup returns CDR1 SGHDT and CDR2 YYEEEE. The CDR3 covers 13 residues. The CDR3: CASSLVRSHEQYF. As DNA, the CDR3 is TGTGCCAGCAGCTTGGTCCGTAGCCACGAGCAGTACTTC. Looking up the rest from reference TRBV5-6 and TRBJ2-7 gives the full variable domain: DAGVTQSPTHLIKTRGQQVTLRCSPKSGHDTVSWYQQALGQGPQFIFQYYEEEERQRGNFPDRFSGHQFPNYSSELNVNALLLGDSALYLCASSLVRSHEQYFGPGTRLTVT.

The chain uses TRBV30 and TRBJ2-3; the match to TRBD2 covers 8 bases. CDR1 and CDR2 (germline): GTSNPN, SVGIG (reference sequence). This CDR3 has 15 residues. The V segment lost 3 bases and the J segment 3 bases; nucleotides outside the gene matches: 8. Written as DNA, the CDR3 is TGTGCCTGGAGCGGGGCCAGCGGGAGAACAGATACGCAGTATTTT. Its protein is CAWSGASGRTDTQYF. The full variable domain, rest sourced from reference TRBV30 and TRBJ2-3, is SQTIHQWPATLVQPVGSPLSLECTVEGTSNPNLYWYRQAAGRGLQLLFYSVGIGQISSEVPQNLSASRPQDRQFILSSKKLLLSDSGFYLCAWSGASGRTDTQYFGPGTRLTVL.

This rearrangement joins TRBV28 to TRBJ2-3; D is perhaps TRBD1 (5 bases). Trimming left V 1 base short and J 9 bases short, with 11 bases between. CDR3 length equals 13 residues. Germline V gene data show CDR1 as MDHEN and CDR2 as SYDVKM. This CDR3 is CASSLSTAGTQYF. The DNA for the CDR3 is TGTGCCAGCAGTTTATCGACAGCTGGGACGCAGTATTTT.

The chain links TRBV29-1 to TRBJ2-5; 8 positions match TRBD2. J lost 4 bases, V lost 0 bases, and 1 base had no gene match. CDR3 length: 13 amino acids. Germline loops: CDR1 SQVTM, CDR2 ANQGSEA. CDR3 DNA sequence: TGCAGCGTTGAAGAAACTAGCGGAGAGACCCAGTACTTC. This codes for CSVEETSGETQYF.

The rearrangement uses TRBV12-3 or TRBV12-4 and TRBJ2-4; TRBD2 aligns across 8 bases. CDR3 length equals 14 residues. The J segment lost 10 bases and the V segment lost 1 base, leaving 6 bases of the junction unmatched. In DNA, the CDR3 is TGTGCCAGCAGTTTAGAGGGCCGGGGGGGGATTCAGTACTTC. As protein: CASSLEGRGGIQYF.

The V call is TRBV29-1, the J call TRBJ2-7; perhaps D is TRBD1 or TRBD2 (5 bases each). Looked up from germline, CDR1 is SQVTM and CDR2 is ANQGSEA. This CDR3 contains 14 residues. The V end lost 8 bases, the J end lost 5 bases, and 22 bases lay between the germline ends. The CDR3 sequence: CSSRTRSGDDEQYF. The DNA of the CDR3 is TGCAGCTCCAGGACACGGAGTGGGGACGACGAGCAGTACTTC.

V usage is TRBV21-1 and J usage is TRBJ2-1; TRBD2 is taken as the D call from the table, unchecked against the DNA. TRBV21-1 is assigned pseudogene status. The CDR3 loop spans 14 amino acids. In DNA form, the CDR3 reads TGTGCCAGCAGCAAAATGGGAGGGGTGAATGAGCAGTTCTTC. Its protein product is CASSKMGGVNEQFF.

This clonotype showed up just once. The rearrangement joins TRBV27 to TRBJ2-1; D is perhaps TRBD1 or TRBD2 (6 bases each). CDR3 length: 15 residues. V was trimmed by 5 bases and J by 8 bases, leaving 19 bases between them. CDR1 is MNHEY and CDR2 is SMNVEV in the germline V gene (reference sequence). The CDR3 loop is CASSALGGRWDEQFF. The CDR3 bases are TGTGCCAGCAGTGCCTTAGGGGGGAGGTGGGATGAGCAGTTCTTC.

The DNA for the CDR3 is TGTGCCAGCAGGCCCATTCCTTCAACGCAGAATGAAAAACTGTTTTTT. Residues: CASRPIPSTQNEKLFF. This sequence joins TRBV4-2 and TRBJ1-4, with D uncertain. The CDR3 extends over 16 amino acids. The germline CDR1 and CDR2 sequences are LGHNA and YNFKEQ. V lost 6 bases and J 5 bases, leaving 19 bases between the germline ends.

The CDR3 DNA follows: TGTGCCGTCAGGCTGGGGGGACTAGACACTGAAGCTTTCTTT. Amino acid sequence: CAVRLGGLDTEAFF. V gene TRBV27 combines with J gene TRBJ1-1; maybe TRBD1 (5 bases). Germline CDR1 MNHEY, CDR2 SMNVEV (reference sequence). The CDR3 length is 14 residues. V was cut by 11 bases and J by 3 bases, with 19 bases left in between.

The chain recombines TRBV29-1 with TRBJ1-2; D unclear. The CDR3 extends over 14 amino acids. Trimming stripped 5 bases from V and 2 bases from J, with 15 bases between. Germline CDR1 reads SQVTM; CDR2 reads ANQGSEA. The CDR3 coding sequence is TGCAGCGTTCCGGACGGGAAACAAAACTATGGCTACACCTTC. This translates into CSVPDGKQNYGYTF. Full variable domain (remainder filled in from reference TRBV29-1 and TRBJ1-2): SAVISQKPSRDICQRGTSLTIQCQVDSQVTMMFWYRQQPGQSLTLIATANQGSEATYESGFVIDKFPISRPNLTFSTLTVSNMSPEDSSIYLCSVPDGKQNYGYTFGSGTRLTVV.

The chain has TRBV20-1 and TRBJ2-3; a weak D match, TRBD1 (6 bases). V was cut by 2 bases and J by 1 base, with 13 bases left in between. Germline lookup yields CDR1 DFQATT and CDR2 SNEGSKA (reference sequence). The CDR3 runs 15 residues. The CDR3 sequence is CSARPPGQGTDTQYF. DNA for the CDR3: TGCAGTGCTAGACCCCCGGGACAAGGCACAGATACGCAGTATTTT.

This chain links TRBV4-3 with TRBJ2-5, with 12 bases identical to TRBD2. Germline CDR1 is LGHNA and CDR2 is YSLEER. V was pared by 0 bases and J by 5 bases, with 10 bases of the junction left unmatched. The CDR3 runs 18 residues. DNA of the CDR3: TGCGCCAGCAGCCAAGAGGGGCCCACTAGCGGGAGGTGGGAGACCCAGTACTTC. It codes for CASSQEGPTSGRWETQYF.